This T cell receptor beta chain was obtained from a study of PD-L1 blockade in urothelial cancer. Study in general: Researchers found blood samples held a median of 141,255 T cells.

Germline V gene lookup returns CDR1 MNHNS and CDR2 SASEGT. The CDR3 is 14 amino acids. V was clipped by 4 bases and J by 6 bases; unmatched bases: 6. As for time point: peripheral blood 6 weeks after treatment start. Each patient supplied 1 to 8 pretreatment and on-treatment samples. Every PCR was spiked with synthetic TCR analog templates. TCRdb keeps only in-frame clones here, not all; method: immunoSEQ multiplex PCR. Of 75,000 to 95,000 clones listed, around 93% are singletons. The V and J genes are TRBV6-1 and TRBJ2-7, with 10 positions matching TRBD2. This specimen was PBMCs, taken around atezolizumab (anti-PD-L1) treatment. This sequence was found in a woman older than 75 with urothelial cancer. The CDR3 sequence: CASSGTAGGPEQYF. In DNA form, the CDR3 reads TGTGCCAGCAGTGGAACAGCGGGAGGGCCCGAGCAGTACTTC.